This T cell receptor beta chain was profiled in a study of radiation and T cells in renal cell carcinoma. The repertoire was sequenced with immunoSEQ multiplex PCR; TCRdb's copy has only in-frame clones and lacks some. Found here are around 15,000 clones, 55% to 70% of them singletons; the top ten hold under 15%. Trimming pared 2 bases from V and 7 bases from J, leaving 12 bases between. Germline V gene sequence: CDR1 SGHKS, CDR2 YYEKEE (reference sequence). The CDR3 runs to 13 residues. Regarding treatment: treatment-naive control, cytoreductive nephrectomy. Control tumors came from treatment-naive patients without prior radiation.

The chain joins TRBV5-5 to TRBJ1-2, with a possible D match to TRBD1 (6 bases). This TCR was sampled from a man in his fifties with renal cell carcinoma. The sequenced sample was tumor tissue, obtained from a patient whose treatment was nephrectomy without radiotherapy. The CDR3 DNA follows: TGTGCCAGCAGCTTACAGGGAATTCCTGGCTACACCTTC. Translating gives CASSLQGIPGYTF.